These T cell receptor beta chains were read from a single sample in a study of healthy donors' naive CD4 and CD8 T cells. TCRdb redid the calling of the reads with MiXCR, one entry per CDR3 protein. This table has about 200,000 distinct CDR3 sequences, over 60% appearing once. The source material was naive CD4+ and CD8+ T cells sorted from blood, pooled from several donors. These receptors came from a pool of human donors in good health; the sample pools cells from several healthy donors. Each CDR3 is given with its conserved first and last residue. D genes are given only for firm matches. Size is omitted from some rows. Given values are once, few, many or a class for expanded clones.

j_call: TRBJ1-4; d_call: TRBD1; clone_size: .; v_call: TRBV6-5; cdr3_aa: CASSTGTGLRKLFF; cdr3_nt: TGTGCCAGCAGTACCGGGACAGGGCTCAGAAAACTGTTTTTT
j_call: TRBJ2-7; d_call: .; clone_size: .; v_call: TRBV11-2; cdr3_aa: CASSLSALYEQYF; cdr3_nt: TGTGCCAGCAGCTTGAGCGCCTTGTACGAGCAGTACTTC
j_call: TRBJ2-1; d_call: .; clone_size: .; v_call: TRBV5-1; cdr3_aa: CASSLSGNSLYNEQFF; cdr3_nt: TGCGCCAGCAGCTTATCAGGGAATTCATTATACAATGAGCAGTTCTTC
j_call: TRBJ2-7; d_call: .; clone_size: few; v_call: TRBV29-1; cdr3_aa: CSVVWDNAYEQYF; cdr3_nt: TGCAGCGTTGTATGGGACAACGCCTACGAGCAGTACTTC
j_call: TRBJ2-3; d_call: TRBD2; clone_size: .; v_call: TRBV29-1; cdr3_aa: CSVEREIDTQYF; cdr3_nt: TGCAGCGTTGAGCGGGAGATAGATACGCAGTATTTT
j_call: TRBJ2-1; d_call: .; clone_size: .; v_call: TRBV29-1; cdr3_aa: CSAESREPNEQFF; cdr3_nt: TGCAGCGCCGAATCCCGGGAGCCAAATGAGCAGTTCTTC
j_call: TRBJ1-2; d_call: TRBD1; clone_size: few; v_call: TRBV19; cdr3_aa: CASSPQGGLYGYTF; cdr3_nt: TGTGCCAGTAGTCCTCAGGGGGGATTATATGGCTACACCTTC
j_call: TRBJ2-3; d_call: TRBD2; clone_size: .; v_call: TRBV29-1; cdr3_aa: CSAHRIAGGSATDTQYF; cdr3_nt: TGCAGCGCCCACAGGATAGCGGGAGGTTCTGCCACAGATACGCAGTATTTT
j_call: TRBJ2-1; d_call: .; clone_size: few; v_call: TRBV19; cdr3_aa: CASSSGIEEQFF; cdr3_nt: TGTGCCAGTAGTAGCGGGATAGAGGAGCAGTTCTTC
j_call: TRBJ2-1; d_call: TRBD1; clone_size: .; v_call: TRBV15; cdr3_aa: CATSRDRNRGAEQFF; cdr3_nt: TGTGCCACCAGCAGAGATCGTAACAGGGGAGCCGAGCAGTTCTTC
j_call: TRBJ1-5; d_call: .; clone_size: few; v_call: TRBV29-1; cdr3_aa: CSAELGSNQPQHF; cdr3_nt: TGCAGCGCTGAACTGGGTAGCAATCAGCCCCAGCATTTT
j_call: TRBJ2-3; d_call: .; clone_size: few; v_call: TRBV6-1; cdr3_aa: CASSYPEPGTKADTQYF; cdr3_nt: TGTGCCAGCAGTTACCCAGAACCGGGAACTAAAGCCGATACGCAGTATTTT
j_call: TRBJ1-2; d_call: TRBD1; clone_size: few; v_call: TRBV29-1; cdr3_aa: CSVEGWTGGNYGYTF; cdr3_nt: TGCAGCGTTGAAGGCTGGACAGGGGGGAACTATGGCTACACCTTC
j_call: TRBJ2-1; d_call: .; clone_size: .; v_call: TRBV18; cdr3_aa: CASSPSAVNEQFF; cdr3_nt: TGTGCCAGCTCACCCTCCGCGGTAAATGAGCAGTTCTTC
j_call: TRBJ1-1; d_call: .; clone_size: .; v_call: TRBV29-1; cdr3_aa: CSVVEDTEAFF; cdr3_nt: TGCAGCGTTGTTGAGGACACTGAAGCTTTCTTT
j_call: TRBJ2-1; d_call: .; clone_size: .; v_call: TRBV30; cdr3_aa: CAWSVDLRQFF; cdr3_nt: TGTGCCTGGAGTGTTGATCTCCGACAGTTCTTC
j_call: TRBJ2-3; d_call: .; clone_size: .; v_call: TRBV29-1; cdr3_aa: CSVEIGWAIDLTDTQYF; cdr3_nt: TGCAGCGTTGAAATCGGTTGGGCAATAGACCTCACAGATACGCAGTATTTT
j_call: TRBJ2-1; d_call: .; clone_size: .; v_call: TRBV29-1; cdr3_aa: CSVEDQTRGGVGEQFF; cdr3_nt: TGCAGCGTTGAAGATCAGACCAGGGGAGGGGTCGGTGAGCAGTTCTTC
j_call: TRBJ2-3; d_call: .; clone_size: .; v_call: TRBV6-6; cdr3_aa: CASSYPGTARGDTDTQYF; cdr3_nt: TGTGCCAGCAGTTACCCCGGGACTGCCCGAGGGGACACAGATACGCAGTATTTT
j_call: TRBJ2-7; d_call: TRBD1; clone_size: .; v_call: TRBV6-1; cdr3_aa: CASRDRGRNEQYF; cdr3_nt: TGTGCCAGCCGGGACAGGGGGCGGAACGAGCAGTACTTC
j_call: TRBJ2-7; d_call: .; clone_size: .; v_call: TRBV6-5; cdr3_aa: CASSYSVTYEQYF; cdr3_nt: TGTGCCAGCAGTTACTCTGTAACCTACGAGCAGTACTTC
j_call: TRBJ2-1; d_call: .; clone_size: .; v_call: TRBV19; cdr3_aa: CASSAFEVEQFF; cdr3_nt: TGTGCCAGTAGTGCCTTTGAAGTTGAGCAGTTCTTC
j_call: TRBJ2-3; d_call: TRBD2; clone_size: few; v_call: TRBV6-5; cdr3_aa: CASTGLAGADTQYF; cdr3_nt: TGTGCCAGCACCGGACTAGCGGGAGCAGATACGCAGTATTTT
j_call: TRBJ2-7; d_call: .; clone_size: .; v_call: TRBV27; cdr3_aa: CASSLTSGSSSVEQYF; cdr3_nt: TGTGCCAGCAGTTTAACGTCCGGGTCCTCTTCGGTCGAGCAGTACTTC
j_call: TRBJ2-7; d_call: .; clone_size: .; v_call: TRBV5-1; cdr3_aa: CASSAYRVSSYEQYF; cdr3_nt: TGTGCCAGCAGCGCGTACAGGGTCAGCTCCTACGAGCAGTACTTC
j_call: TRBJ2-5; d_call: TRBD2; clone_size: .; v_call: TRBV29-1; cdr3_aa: CSVEWSAGGSGETQYF; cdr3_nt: TGCAGCGTTGAATGGAGTGCGGGAGGTTCGGGAGAGACCCAGTACTTC
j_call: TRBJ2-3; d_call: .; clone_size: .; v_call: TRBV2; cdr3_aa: CASTSFQGRADTQYF; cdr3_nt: TGTGCCAGCACGAGTTTTCAGGGAAGAGCAGATACGCAGTATTTT
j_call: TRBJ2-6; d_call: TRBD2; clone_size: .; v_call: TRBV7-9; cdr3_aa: CASSLPVAGGSGANVLTF; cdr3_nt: TGTGCCAGCAGCTTACCGGTAGCGGGGGGAAGTGGGGCCAACGTCCTGACTTTC
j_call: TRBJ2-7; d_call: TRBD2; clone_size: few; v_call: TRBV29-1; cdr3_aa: CSAALAGGFYEQYF; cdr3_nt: TGCAGCGCTGCTCTAGCGGGAGGATTCTACGAGCAGTACTTC
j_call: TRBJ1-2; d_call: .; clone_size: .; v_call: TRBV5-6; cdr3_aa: CASSLVLISYGYTF; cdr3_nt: TGTGCCAGCAGCTTAGTATTGATATCCTATGGCTACACCTTC
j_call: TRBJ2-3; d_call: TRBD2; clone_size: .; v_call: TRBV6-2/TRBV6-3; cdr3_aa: CASSYLGLAGGSTDTQYF; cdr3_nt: TGTGCCAGCAGTTACCTGGGACTAGCGGGGGGTAGCACAGATACGCAGTATTTT
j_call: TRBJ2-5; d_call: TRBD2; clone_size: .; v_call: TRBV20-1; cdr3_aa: CSALPGLAGPQETQYF; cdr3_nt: TGCAGTGCTCTTCCGGGACTAGCGGGTCCTCAAGAGACCCAGTACTTC
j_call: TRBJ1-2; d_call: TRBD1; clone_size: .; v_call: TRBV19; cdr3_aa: CASSFDGDSRNYGYTF; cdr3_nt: TGTGCCAGTAGTTTCGATGGGGACAGCCGCAACTATGGCTACACCTTC
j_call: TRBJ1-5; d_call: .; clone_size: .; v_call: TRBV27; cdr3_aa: CASSLFGAEQPQHF; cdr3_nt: TGTGCCAGCAGTTTATTCGGGGCTGAACAGCCCCAGCATTTT
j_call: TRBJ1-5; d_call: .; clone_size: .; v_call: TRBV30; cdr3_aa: CAWSGQGNQPQHF; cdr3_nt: TGTGCCTGGAGTGGCCAGGGAAATCAGCCCCAGCATTTT
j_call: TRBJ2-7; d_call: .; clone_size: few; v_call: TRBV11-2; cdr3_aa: CASSLNPGEQYF; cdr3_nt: TGTGCCAGCAGCTTAAACCCAGGCGAGCAGTACTTC
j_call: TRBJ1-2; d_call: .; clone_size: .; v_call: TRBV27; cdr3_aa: CASTLIGGASSGYTF; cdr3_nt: TGTGCCAGCACTCTCATTGGGGGCGCGTCTAGTGGCTACACCTTC
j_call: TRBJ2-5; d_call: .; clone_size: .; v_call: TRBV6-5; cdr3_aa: CASSYLGEETQYF; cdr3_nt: TGTGCCAGCAGTTACCTGGGGGAAGAGACCCAGTACTTC
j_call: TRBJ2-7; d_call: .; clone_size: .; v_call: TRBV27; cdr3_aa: CASSEAFYEQYF; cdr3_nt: TGTGCCAGCAGCGAGGCTTTCTACGAGCAGTACTTC
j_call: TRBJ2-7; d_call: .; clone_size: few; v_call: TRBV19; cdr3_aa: CASSIQKGRSSYEQYF; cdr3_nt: TGTGCCAGTAGTATCCAGAAGGGCAGGAGCTCCTACGAGCAGTACTTC
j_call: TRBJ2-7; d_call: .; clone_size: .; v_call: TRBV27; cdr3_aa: CASSLSGPSYEQYF; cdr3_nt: TGTGCCAGCAGTTTATCTGGACCTTCCTACGAGCAGTACTTC
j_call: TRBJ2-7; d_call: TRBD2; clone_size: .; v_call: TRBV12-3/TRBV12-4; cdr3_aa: CASSFGGRDYEQYF; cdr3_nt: TGTGCCAGCAGTTTCGGCGGGAGGGACTACGAGCAGTACTTC